The entry below describes one T cell receptor beta chain. The source of the sample is a study of Ad26.COV2.S vaccination and SARS-CoV-2 variants. V lost 0 bases, J lost 6 bases, and 7 bases stayed unmatched. This CDR3 has 16 residues. The germline gives CDR1 SGHAT, CDR2 FQNNGV. TCRdb's table, derived via immunoSEQ multiplex PCR, lists solely in-frame clones and lacks some. The sample contains about 680,000 clones, about 89% of which appear only once. Indicated treatment: over 15 received Ad26.COV2.S at low or high dose, single or two shots; about 5 received placebo; per-sample allocation not given. Samples analyzed were those drawn on day 63 after the first vaccine or placebo injection.

The specimen comprised peripheral blood, sampled in a trial of Ad26.COV2.S vaccine versus placebo. The receptor comes from a person aged 18 to 65 who received the Ad26.COV2.S COVID-19 vaccine or a placebo. The J gene is TRBJ2-4, the V gene TRBV11-2, with 8 bases identical to TRBD2. CDR3 DNA: TGTGCCAGCAGCTTAGATGAAGCGGGGGCGGGAAACATTCAGTACTTC. It is translated as CASSLDEAGAGNIQYF.